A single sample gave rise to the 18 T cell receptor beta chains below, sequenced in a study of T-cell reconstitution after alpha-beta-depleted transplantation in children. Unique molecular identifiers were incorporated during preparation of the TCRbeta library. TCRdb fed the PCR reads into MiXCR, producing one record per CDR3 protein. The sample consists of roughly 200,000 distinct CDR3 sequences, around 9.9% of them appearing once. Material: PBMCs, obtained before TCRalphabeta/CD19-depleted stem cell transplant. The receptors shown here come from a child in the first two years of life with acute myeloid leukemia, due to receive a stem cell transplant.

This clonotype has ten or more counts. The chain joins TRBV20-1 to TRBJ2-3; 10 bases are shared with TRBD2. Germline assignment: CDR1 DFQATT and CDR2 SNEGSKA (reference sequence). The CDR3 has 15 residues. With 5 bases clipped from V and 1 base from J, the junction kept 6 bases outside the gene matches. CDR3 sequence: CSAERGGKGTDTQYF. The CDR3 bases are TGCAGTGCTGAGCGGGGGGGCAAGGGCACAGATACGCAGTATTTT.

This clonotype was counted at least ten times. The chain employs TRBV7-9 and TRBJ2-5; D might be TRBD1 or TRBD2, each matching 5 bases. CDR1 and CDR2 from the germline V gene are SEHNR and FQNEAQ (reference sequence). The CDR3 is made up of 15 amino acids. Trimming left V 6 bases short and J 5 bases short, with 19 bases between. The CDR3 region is CASRHLTRGRETQYF. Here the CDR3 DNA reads TGTGCCAGCAGACACCTGACCCGGGGCCGGGAGACCCAGTACTTC.

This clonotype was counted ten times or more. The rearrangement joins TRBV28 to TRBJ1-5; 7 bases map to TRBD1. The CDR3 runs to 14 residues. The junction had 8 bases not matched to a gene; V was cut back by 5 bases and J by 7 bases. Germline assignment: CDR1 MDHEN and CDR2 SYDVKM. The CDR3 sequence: CASSRQGWRQPQHF. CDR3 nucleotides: TGTGCCAGCAGTCGACAGGGTTGGAGACAGCCCCAGCATTTT.

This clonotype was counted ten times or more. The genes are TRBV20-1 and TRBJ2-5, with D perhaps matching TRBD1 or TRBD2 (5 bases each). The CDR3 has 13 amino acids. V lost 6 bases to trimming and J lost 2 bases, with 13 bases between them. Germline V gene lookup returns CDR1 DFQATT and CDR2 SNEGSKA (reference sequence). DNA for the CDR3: TGCAGTGCAACCAAAGAGGGGCAAGAGACCCAGTACTTC. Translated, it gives CSATKEGQETQYF.

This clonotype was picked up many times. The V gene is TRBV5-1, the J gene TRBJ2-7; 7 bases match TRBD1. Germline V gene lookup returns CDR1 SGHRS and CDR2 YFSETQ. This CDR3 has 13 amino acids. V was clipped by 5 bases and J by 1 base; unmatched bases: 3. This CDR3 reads CASSGQESYEQYF. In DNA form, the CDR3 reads TGCGCCAGCAGTGGACAGGAGTCCTACGAGCAGTACTTC. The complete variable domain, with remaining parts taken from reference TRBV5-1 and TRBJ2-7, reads KAGVTQTPRYLIKTRGQQVTLSCSPISGHRSVSWYQQTPGQGLQFLFEYFSETQRNKGNFPGRFSGRQFSNSRSEMNVSTLELGDSALYLCASSGQESYEQYFGPGTRLTVT.

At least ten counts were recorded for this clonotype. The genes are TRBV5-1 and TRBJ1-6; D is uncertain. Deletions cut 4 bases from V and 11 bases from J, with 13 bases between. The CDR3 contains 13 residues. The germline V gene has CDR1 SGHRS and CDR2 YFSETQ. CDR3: CASSPTPETPLHF. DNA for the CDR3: TGCGCCAGCAGCCCGACCCCCGAGACACCCCTCCACTTT.

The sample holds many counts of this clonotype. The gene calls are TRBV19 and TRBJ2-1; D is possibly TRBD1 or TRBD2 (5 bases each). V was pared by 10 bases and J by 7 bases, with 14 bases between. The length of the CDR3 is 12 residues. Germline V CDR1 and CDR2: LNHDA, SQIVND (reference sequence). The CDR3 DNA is TGTGCCACCGGCGTTTGGGGGAATGAGCAGTTCTTC. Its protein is CATGVWGNEQFF. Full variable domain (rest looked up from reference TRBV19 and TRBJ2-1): DGGITQSPKYLFRKEGQNVTLSCEQNLNHDAMYWYRQDPGQGLRLIYYSQIVNDFQKGDIAEGYSVSREKKESFPLTVTSAQKNPTAFYLCATGVWGNEQFFGPGTRLTVL.

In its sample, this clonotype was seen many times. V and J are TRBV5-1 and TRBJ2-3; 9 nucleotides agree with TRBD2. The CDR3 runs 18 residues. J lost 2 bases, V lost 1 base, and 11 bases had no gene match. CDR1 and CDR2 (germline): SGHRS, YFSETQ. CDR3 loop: CASSLTPPIAGATDTQYF. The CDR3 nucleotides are TGCGCCAGCAGCTTGACCCCCCCTATAGCGGGGGCCACAGATACGCAGTATTTT.

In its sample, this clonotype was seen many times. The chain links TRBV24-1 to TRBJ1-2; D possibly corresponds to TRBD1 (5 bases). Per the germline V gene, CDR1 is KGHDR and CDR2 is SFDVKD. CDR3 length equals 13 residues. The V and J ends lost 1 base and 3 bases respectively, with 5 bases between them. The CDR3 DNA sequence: TGTGCCACCAGTGATTTACAGGACTATGGCTACACCTTC. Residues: CATSDLQDYGYTF.

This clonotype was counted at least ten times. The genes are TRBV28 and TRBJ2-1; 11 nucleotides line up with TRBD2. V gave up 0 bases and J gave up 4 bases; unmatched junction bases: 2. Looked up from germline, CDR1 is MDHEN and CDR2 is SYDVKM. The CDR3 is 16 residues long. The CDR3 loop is CASSLWASGRYNEQFF. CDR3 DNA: TGTGCCAGCAGTTTATGGGCTAGCGGGAGGTACAATGAGCAGTTCTTC.

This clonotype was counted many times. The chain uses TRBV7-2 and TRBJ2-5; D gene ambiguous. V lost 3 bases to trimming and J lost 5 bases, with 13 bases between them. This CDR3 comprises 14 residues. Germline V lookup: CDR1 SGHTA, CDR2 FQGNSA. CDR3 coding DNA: TGTGCCAGCAGCTTGGCCGCGAACTCGGAGACCCAGTACTTC. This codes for CASSLAANSETQYF.

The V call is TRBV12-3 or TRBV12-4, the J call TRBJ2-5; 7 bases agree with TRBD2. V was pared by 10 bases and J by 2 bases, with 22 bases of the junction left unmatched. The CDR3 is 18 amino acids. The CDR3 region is CAITHLAGEAIVQETQYF. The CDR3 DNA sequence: TGTGCCATCACCCACCTGGCGGGGGAGGCAATTGTACAAGAGACCCAGTACTTC.

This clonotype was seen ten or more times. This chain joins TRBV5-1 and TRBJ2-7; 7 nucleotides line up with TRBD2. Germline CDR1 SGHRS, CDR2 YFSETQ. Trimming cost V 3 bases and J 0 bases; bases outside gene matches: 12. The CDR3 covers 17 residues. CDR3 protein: CASSSQALSGSSYEQYF. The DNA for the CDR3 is TGCGCCAGCAGCTCTCAAGCCCTTAGCGGGTCCTCCTACGAGCAGTACTTC.

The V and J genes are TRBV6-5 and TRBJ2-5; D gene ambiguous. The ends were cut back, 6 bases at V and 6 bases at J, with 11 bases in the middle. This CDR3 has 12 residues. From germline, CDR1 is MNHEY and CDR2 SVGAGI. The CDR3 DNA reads TGTGCCAGCAGCAAGGAAGGCCAGACCCAGTACTTC. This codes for CASSKEGQTQYF.

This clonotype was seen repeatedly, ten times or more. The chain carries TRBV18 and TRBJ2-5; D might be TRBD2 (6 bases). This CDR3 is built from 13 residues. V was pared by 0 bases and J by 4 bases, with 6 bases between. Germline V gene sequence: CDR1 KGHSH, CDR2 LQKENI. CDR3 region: CASSPPGLETQYF. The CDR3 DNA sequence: TGTGCCAGCTCACCACCGGGACTAGAGACCCAGTACTTC. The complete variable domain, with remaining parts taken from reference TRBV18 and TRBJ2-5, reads NAGVMQNPRHLVRRRGQEARLRCSPMKGHSHVYWYRQLPEEGLKFMVYLQKENIIDESGMPKERFSAEFPKEGPSILRIQQVVRGDSAAYFCASSPPGLETQYFGPGTRLLVL.

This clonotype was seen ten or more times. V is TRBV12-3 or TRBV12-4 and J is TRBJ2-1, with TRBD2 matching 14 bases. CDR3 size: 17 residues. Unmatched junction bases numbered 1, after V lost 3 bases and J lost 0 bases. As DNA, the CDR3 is TGTGCCAGCAGTTTCGGACTAGCGGGGGGCTCCTACAATGAGCAGTTCTTC. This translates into CASSFGLAGGSYNEQFF.

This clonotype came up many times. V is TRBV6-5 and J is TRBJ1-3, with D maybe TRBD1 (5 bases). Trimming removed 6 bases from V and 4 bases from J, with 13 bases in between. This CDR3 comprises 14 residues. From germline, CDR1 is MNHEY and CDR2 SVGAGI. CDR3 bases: TGTGCCAGCAGCCAAACAGGCTCGGGAAACACCATATATTTT. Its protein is CASSQTGSGNTIYF.

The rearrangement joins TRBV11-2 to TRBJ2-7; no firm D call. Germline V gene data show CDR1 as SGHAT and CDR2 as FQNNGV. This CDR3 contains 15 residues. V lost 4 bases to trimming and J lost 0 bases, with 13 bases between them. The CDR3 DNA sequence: TGTGCCAGCAGCTCGCTTCGCCGGAGCTCCTACGAGCAGTACTTC. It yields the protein CASSSLRRSSYEQYF. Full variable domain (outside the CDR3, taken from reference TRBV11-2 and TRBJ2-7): EAGVAQSPRYKIIEKRQSVAFWCNPISGHATLYWYQQILGQGPKLLIQFQNNGVVDDSQLPKDRFSAERLKGVDSTLKIQPAKLEDSAVYLCASSSLRRSSYEQYFGPGTRLTVT.